This T cell receptor beta chain was retrieved from a study of blood T cells in healthy people across ages. This CDR3 is built from 16 residues. Trimming took 1 base from V and 2 from J, leaving 15 bases between them. From germline, CDR1 is SGHTA and CDR2 FQGNSA. Alongside a J-beta primer mix, a sample-barcoded 5' primer served in a second PCR lasting about 6 to 11 cycles. TCRdb recomputed calls from the 5' RACE reads with MiXCR, one row per CDR3 protein. The sample shows 1,500,000 or so distinct CDR3 sequences, approximately 63% of them seen only once. This clonotype was counted only a few times. The chain employs TRBV7-2 and TRBJ2-7, with D maybe TRBD2 (7 bases). The sample comprised blood. This TCR was recovered from a man aged 18 to 29 in good health. CDR3 sequence: CASSLDVGRGPYEQYF. As DNA, the CDR3 is TGTGCCAGCAGCTTAGATGTAGGGCGGGGGCCCTACGAGCAGTACTTC.